This TCR beta chain was sequenced in a study of siplizumab effects on memory and regulatory T cells. Assay: immunoSEQ multiplex PCR; the TCRdb copy retains only in-frame clones and omits some. The data contain tens of thousands of clones, just over 95% of them singletons. CDR3 length: 15 amino acids. The V and J ends lost 4 bases and 5 bases, in that order; junction bases with no gene match: 6. Germline values: CDR1 MDHEN, CDR2 SYDVKM. The sample taken for sequencing was naive CD8+ T cells sorted from blood. The sequence derives from a human donor in good health. This chain uses TRBV28 with TRBJ1-1; 11 bases match TRBD1. The CDR3: CASSSPGQGGTEAFF. DNA for the CDR3: TGTGCCAGCAGTTCGCCGGGACAGGGGGGGACTGAAGCTTTCTTT.